These T cell receptor beta chains were read from a single sample in a study of blood T cell repertoires in COVID-19. Repertoires were generated with immunoSEQ multiplex PCR, while TCRdb's copy carries only in-frame clones and drops some. The table lists approximately 230,000 clones, around four fifths of them singletons. Sequencing used peripheral blood. Source of these receptors: a man under 40 with active or convalescent COVID-19. Each CDR3 is given with its conserved first and last residue. The D gene is left open where the match is weak. Clone size is given for some rows only: seen once, a few or many times, or a class if the clone is expanded.

J | V | D | size | CDR3 | DNA
TRBJ2-1 | TRBV7-8 | TRBD1 | . | CASSLARLGQGRYNEQFF | TGTGCCAGCAGCTTAGCCCGACTCGGACAGGGAAGATACAATGAGCAGTTCTTC
TRBJ2-3 | TRBV25-1 | TRBD2 | . | CASSPRTRWDTDTQYF | TGTGCCAGCAGTCCCCGGACTAGATGGGACACAGATACGCAGTATTTT
TRBJ2-1 | TRBV5-4 | TRBD2 | . | CASSLERTSGRGNEQFF | TGTGCCAGCAGCTTGGAGAGGACTAGCGGGAGGGGCAATGAGCAGTTCTTC
TRBJ1-1 | TRBV7-9 | . | . | CASSYIPSMNTEAFF | TGTGCCAGCAGCTACATACCTAGCATGAACACTGAAGCTTTCTTT
TRBJ2-3 | TRBV24-1 | . | . | CATSDKQGRTAPVQYF | TGTGCCACCAGTGATAAACAGGGTAGAACGGCCCCGGTCCAGTATTTT
TRBJ1-3 | TRBV6-2/TRBV6-3 | . | . | CASSYPGAGNTIYF | TGTGCCAGCAGTTACCCAGGGGCTGGAAACACCATATATTTT
TRBJ1-1 | TRBV2 | . | few | CASSDDSNTEAFF | TGTGCCAGCAGTGACGACAGCAACACTGAAGCTTTCTTT
TRBJ1-5 | TRBV19 | . | few | CASSIQASVNQPQHF | TGTGCCAGTAGTATTCAGGCCAGTGTCAATCAGCCCCAGCATTTT
TRBJ2-1 | TRBV7-9 | TRBD2 | . | CASSFAGVAYNEQFF | TGTGCCAGCAGCTTCGCGGGGGTGGCCTACAATGAGCAGTTCTTC
TRBJ2-5 | TRBV11-2 | . | . | CASSSHLRGWQETQYF | TGTGCCAGCAGCTCACACCTTCGGGGGTGGCAAGAGACCCAGTACTTC
TRBJ2-7 | TRBV7-2 | . | once | CASSLVVSYEQYF | TGTGCCAGCAGCTTAGTCGTCTCCTACGAGCAGTACTTC
TRBJ2-7 | TRBV9 | . | . | CAGLGRVSYEQYF | TGTGCCGGTTTGGGCAGGGTTTCTTACGAGCAGTACTTC
TRBJ2-3 | TRBV27 | TRBD2 | few | CASSWEGRSQYF | TGTGCCAGCAGTTGGGAGGGCAGATCTCAGTATTTT
TRBJ1-6 | TRBV14 | TRBD1 | . | CASSRDRVDSPLHF | TGTGCCAGCAGCCGGGACAGGGTTGATTCACCCCTCCACTTT
TRBJ1-1 | TRBV5-4 | . | . | CASSFARVDSEAFF | TGTGCCAGCAGCTTTGCCAGGGTTGACTCTGAAGCTTTCTTT
TRBJ2-3 | TRBV7-6 | TRBD1 | . | CASSLKRDRVADTQYF | TGTGCCAGCAGCTTAAAGCGGGACAGGGTCGCCGATACGCAGTATTTT
TRBJ2-7 | TRBV23-1 | . | . | CASSQSPGFEQYF | TGCGCCAGCAGTCAATCGCCGGGGTTCGAGCAGTACTTC
TRBJ2-1 | TRBV6-4 | . | . | CARRDYNEQFF | TGTGCCAGACGGGACTACAATGAGCAGTTCTTC
TRBJ1-2 | TRBV15 | TRBD1 | . | CATSRTGYGYTF | TGTGCCACCAGCAGGACAGGGTATGGCTACACCTTC
TRBJ1-6 | TRBV19 | TRBD1 | . | CASSPLTGYNSPLHF | TGTGCCAGTAGTCCATTGACAGGGTATAATTCACCCCTCCACTTT
TRBJ2-7 | TRBV27 | TRBD2 | . | CASSSLGRASGAMGQYF | TGTGCCAGCAGTTCCCTGGGACGGGCTAGCGGAGCCATGGGGCAGTACTTC
TRBJ1-3 | TRBV15 | . | . | CATSRVGTSGNTIYF | TGTGCCACCAGCAGAGTTGGCACCTCTGGAAACACCATATATTTT
TRBJ2-7 | TRBV27 | . | . | CASSSGGEYEQYF | TGTGCCAGCAGTTCCGGTGGGGAGTACGAGCAGTACTTC
TRBJ2-2 | TRBV25-1 | . | . | CASSDTNTGELFF | TGTGCCAGCAGTGACACGAACACCGGGGAGCTGTTTTTT
TRBJ2-3 | TRBV9 | TRBD2 | . | CASSVAVSGDTQYF | TGTGCCAGCAGCGTAGCGGTTAGCGGGGATACGCAGTATTTT
TRBJ2-7 | TRBV6-2/TRBV6-3 | TRBD1 | few | CASSHQGAFYEQYF | TGTGCCAGCAGTCACCAGGGGGCGTTCTACGAGCAGTACTTC
TRBJ2-2 | TRBV28 | TRBD2 | . | CASSLRLADHGELFF | TGTGCCAGCAGTTTAAGACTAGCCGATCACGGGGAGCTGTTTTTT
TRBJ2-1 | TRBV28 | TRBD2 | . | CASRLPSGSGGAFEQFF | TGTGCCAGCAGGCTACCGTCCGGTAGCGGGGGGGCATTTGAGCAGTTCTTC
TRBJ2-3 | TRBV27 | . | . | CASSRTWGGTDTQYF | TGTGCCAGCAGCCGAACTTGGGGAGGAACAGATACGCAGTATTTT
TRBJ1-1 | TRBV18 | TRBD1 | . | CASSPTGGNTEAFF | TGTGCCAGCTCACCGACAGGGGGCAACACTGAAGCTTTCTTT
TRBJ2-7 | TRBV7-9 | TRBD2 | . | CASSLPGGGEQYF | TGTGCCAGCAGCTTGCCGGGAGGGGGCGAGCAGTACTTC
TRBJ2-7 | TRBV19 | . | . | CATGGSYEQYF | TGTGCCACCGGGGGCTCCTACGAGCAGTACTTC
TRBJ1-1 | TRBV18 | . | once | CASSPGGNRNTEAFF | TGTGCCAGCTCACCAGGGGGGAACAGGAACACTGAAGCTTTCTTT
TRBJ1-2 | TRBV28 | . | few | CASSPGLGYGYTF | TGTGCCAGCAGCCCGGGACTTGGCTATGGCTACACCTTC
TRBJ2-7 | TRBV7-9 | TRBD1 | . | CASSSRDRGGEQYF | TGTGCCAGCAGCTCCCGGGACAGGGGGGGCGAGCAGTACTTC
TRBJ1-5 | TRBV19 | . | . | CASSTGLRVGQPQHF | TGTGCCAGTAGTACGGGACTCAGGGTTGGGCAGCCCCAGCATTTT
TRBJ2-1 | TRBV28 | TRBD1 | . | CASSPGTVSQFF | TGTGCCAGCAGTCCAGGGACAGTAAGTCAGTTCTTC
TRBJ2-1 | TRBV3-1/TRBV3-2 | TRBD2 | . | CASSQQTSGGYDEQFF | TGTGCCAGCAGCCAACAGACTAGCGGGGGATATGATGAGCAGTTCTTC
TRBJ1-5 | TRBV6-5 | . | . | CASAGGVRQPQHF | TGTGCCAGCGCGGGAGGGGTCAGACAGCCCCAGCATTTT
TRBJ1-1 | TRBV28 | . | . | CASSLGGLAFF | TGTGCCAGCAGTTTGGGGGGGTTAGCTTTCTTT
TRBJ1-6 | TRBV5-1 | TRBD1 | . | CVSSYDRAGSPLHF | TGCGTCAGCAGCTATGACAGGGCTGGCTCACCCCTCCACTTT
TRBJ2-7 | TRBV29-1 | . | . | CSVEGRTENSYEQYF | TGCAGCGTTGAAGGCCGGACAGAGAACTCCTACGAGCAGTACTTC
TRBJ2-7 | TRBV7-2 | . | . | CASSSPTGTYEQYF | TGTGCCAGCAGCTCGCCAACGGGAACATACGAGCAGTACTTC
TRBJ2-1 | TRBV5-6 | . | . | CASSLALLRYEQFF | TGTGCCAGCAGCTTGGCCCTCCTCCGTTATGAGCAGTTCTTC
TRBJ2-3 | TRBV6-2/TRBV6-3 | TRBD2 | many | CASNPGLEADTQYF | TGTGCCAGCAACCCGGGACTAGAGGCAGATACGCAGTATTTT
TRBJ2-3 | TRBV19 | . | . | CASRWRVGDTQYF | TGTGCCAGTAGATGGAGGGTAGGCGATACGCAGTATTTT
TRBJ1-1 | TRBV4-3 | . | many | CASSQGRVNTEAFF | TGCGCCAGCAGCCAGGGGAGGGTGAACACTGAAGCTTTCTTT
TRBJ1-6 | TRBV9 | . | . | CASSAKDTGPYNSPLHF | TGTGCCAGCAGCGCAAAAGATACAGGGCCTTATAATTCACCCCTCCACTTT
TRBJ2-5 | TRBV6-5 | TRBD2 | . | CASSFTGLAGETQYF | TGTGCCAGCAGTTTTACGGGACTAGCGGGAGAGACCCAGTACTTC
TRBJ2-5 | TRBV5-4 | . | few | CASRRDSGETQYF | TGTGCCAGCAGAAGGGACAGCGGGGAGACCCAGTACTTC
TRBJ2-7 | TRBV2 | TRBD2 | . | CASRGRTSASYEQYF | TGTGCCAGCCGGGGCAGGACTAGCGCATCCTACGAGCAGTACTTC
TRBJ2-3 | TRBV7-3 | TRBD2 | . | CASSLVSGGIDTQYF | TGTGCCAGCAGCTTGGTTAGCGGGGGAATAGATACGCAGTATTTT
TRBJ1-5 | TRBV2 | . | once | CASSPRQGANQPQHF | TGTGCCAGCAGCCCAAGGCAAGGGGCTAATCAGCCCCAGCATTTT
TRBJ2-4 | TRBV4-2 | TRBD2 | . | CASSQILGGSGNIQYF | TGTGCCAGCAGCCAAATCTTAGGCGGGAGTGGGAACATTCAGTACTTC
TRBJ2-1 | TRBV6-2/TRBV6-3 | . | . | CASSYVGVNNEQFF | TGTGCCAGCAGTTACGTGGGAGTCAACAATGAGCAGTTCTTC
TRBJ2-7 | TRBV14 | . | . | CASSLMEGKPPYEQYF | TGTGCCAGCAGCCTCATGGAGGGGAAACCCCCCTACGAGCAGTACTTC
TRBJ2-1 | TRBV19 | . | . | CASSIRSSWNEQFF | TGTGCCAGTAGTATAAGGTCTAGCTGGAATGAGCAGTTCTTC
TRBJ2-5 | TRBV7-2 | . | . | CASSLDGRRQETQYF | TGTGCCAGCAGCTTAGACGGACGGAGGCAAGAGACCCAGTACTTC